Listed below are T cell receptor beta chains from one sample, sequenced in a study of T cell responses to AZD1222 COVID-19 vaccine. Sequencing used immunoSEQ multiplex PCR; TCRdb keeps in-frame clones, though not all of them. The sample lists tens of thousands of clones, 90% occurring once. Sequenced here: peripheral blood, sampled on day 0 of AZD1222 vaccination. Receptors were obtained from an adult in good health. Both conserved end residues are part of each CDR3. Fields, in order: clone size, D gene, V gene, J gene, CDR3 DNA, CDR3 protein. D genes are given only for firm matches. Size is stated for part of the rows, as once, few or many counts, or as a class when the clone is expanded.

.	TRBD2	TRBV10-1	TRBJ2-1	TGCGCCAGCAGTTCGAATGTAGCGGGAGGCCAGCGGGAGCAGTTCTTC	CASSSNVAGGQREQFF
once	.	TRBV6-5	TRBJ2-7	TGTGCCAGCAGTTGGGACGGGAGCTACGAGCAGTACTTC	CASSWDGSYEQYF
once	.	TRBV2	TRBJ2-1	TGTGCCAGCAGTGAATACGGCACCTCCTACAATGAGCAGTTCTTC	CASSEYGTSYNEQFF
.	TRBD1	TRBV5-6	TRBJ1-4	TGTGCCAGCAGCGCCACCGGGACAGGGTTTGAAAAACTGTTTTTT	CASSATGTGFEKLFF
.	TRBD1	TRBV6-6	TRBJ1-5	TGTGCCCTCCCAGGGGGCGAGAATCAGCCCCAGCATTTT	CALPGGENQPQHF
.	TRBD2	TRBV5-5	TRBJ2-2	TGTGCCAGCAGCTATTGGGGAGGGACGAACACCGGGGAGCTGTTTTTT	CASSYWGGTNTGELFF
.	.	TRBV28	TRBJ1-2	TGTGCCAGCAGCCCGACAGACCTCTTTGGCTACACCTTC	CASSPTDLFGYTF
.	.	TRBV28	TRBJ2-1	TGTGCCAGCAGTTTGGGCTCGGAAGGCTACAATGAGCAGTTCTTC	CASSLGSEGYNEQFF
.	.	TRBV6-5	TRBJ1-3	TGTGCCAGCAGTTCCAAAAACGCTGGCGGCACCATATATTTT	CASSSKNAGGTIYF
.	TRBD1	TRBV2	TRBJ2-1	TGTGCCAGCAGCCGGGACAGGGGGCTAAATGAGCAGTTCTTC	CASSRDRGLNEQFF
.	TRBD1	TRBV3-1/TRBV3-2	TRBJ2-2	TGTGCCAGCAAGGGGATAGAACGGACAGGGGATGCCGGGGAGCTGTTTTTT	CASKGIERTGDAGELFF
.	.	TRBV10-1	TRBJ1-3	TGCGCCAGCGCCGCCGGGTCCTCTGGAAACACCATATATTTT	CASAAGSSGNTIYF
.	TRBD2	TRBV7-3	TRBJ2-1	TGTGCCAGCAGGATGTGGACTAGCGGAGGCAATGAGCAGTTCTTC	CASRMWTSGGNEQFF
.	TRBD1	TRBV19	TRBJ2-7	TGTGCCAGTAGTGTCACCGGGACAGGGCTTTCTTCCCACGAGCAGTACTTC	CASSVTGTGLSSHEQYF
.	TRBD2	TRBV9	TRBJ2-1	TGTGCCAGCAGCGTTATAGCGGGAGGATCCTACAATGAGCAGTTCTTC	CASSVIAGGSYNEQFF
.	TRBD1	TRBV6-5	TRBJ1-3	TGTGCCAGCAGGGACAGGTTTGGAAACACCATATATTTT	CASRDRFGNTIYF
.	TRBD1	TRBV27	TRBJ1-2	TGTGCCAGCAGGTCGCAGGGGGCCCGATATGGCTACACCTTC	CASRSQGARYGYTF
.	.	TRBV7-8	TRBJ2-1	TGTGCCAGCAGCTTATCGGGGGTCATCGACCCAGGTTCAAGCTCCTACAATGAGCAGTTCTTC	CASSLSGVIDPGSSSYNEQFF
.	.	TRBV27	TRBJ2-7	TGTGCCAGCAGACCATCGGGGGGCCGCTACGAGCAGTACTTC	CASRPSGGRYEQYF
.	TRBD1	TRBV5-6	TRBJ2-7	TGTGCCAGCAGCTTGGATTCCCGGACAGGGGGCTACGAGCAGTACTTC	CASSLDSRTGGYEQYF
.	TRBD1	TRBV19	TRBJ2-1	TGTGCCAGTAGGCGGGACAGGGGGTCCAACAATGAGCAGTTCTTC	CASRRDRGSNNEQFF
.	TRBD2	TRBV7-3	TRBJ2-7	TGTGCCAGCAGCTTAGAGGGAGGGAACAGCTACGAGCAGTACTTC	CASSLEGGNSYEQYF
once	TRBD1	TRBV5-6	TRBJ2-1	TGTGCCAGCCGGGACAGGCGATTAGCTACCTACAATGAGCAGTTCTTC	CASRDRRLATYNEQFF
.	TRBD1	TRBV2	TRBJ1-1	TGTGCCAGTAGAGATCCCGGGACAGGGACGGCCACTGAAGCTTTCTTT	CASRDPGTGTATEAFF